These T cell receptor beta chains were read from a single sample in a study of shared clonotypes between healthy human individuals. The method was immunoSEQ multiplex PCR; TCRdb's version includes in-frame clones alone and lacks a portion of them. Counted here are approximately 1,500,000 clones, approximately 98% occurring once; the ten biggest clones make up around 0.47%. The sequenced sample was naive CD4+ T cells sorted from blood. Receptor source: a man aged 25-45 years in good health. Each CDR3 is given with its conserved first and last residue. Each record gives: V gene, J gene, D gene, clone size, CDR3 DNA, CDR3 protein. D genes are given only for firm matches. Clone size appears in some rows only: once, few, many, or a class for an expanded clone.

TRBV9	TRBJ1-4	TRBD1	.	TGTGCCAGCAGCGCCAGGGACAGGGGAGGTGAAAAACTGTTTTTT	CASSARDRGGEKLFF
TRBV7-2	TRBJ2-5	.	once	TGTGCCAGCAGCCTCCCTAACCAAGAGACCCAGTACTTC	CASSLPNQETQYF
TRBV11-2	TRBJ2-7	.	.	TGTGCCAGCAGCTTATACTCAGGGCAGTCCTACGAGCAGTACTTC	CASSLYSGQSYEQYF
TRBV7-9	TRBJ2-7	.	.	TGTGCCAGCAGCTTAGCACGGGGGCATAGCTCCTACGAGCAGTACTTC	CASSLARGHSSYEQYF
TRBV5-4	TRBJ2-7	TRBD1	.	TGTGCCAGCAACTATGGGACAGGGGTGATCTCCTACGAGCAGTACTTC	CASNYGTGVISYEQYF
TRBV9	TRBJ2-3	.	.	TGTGCCAGCAGTTTCTCTCTAGCGCTCACAGATACGCAGTATTTT	CASSFSLALTDTQYF
TRBV5-1	TRBJ1-2	TRBD1	.	TGCGCCAGCAGCTTGACAGGGGGAAACTATGGCTACACCTTC	CASSLTGGNYGYTF
TRBV11-3	TRBJ2-3	TRBD1	once	TGTGCCAGCAGCCTGGGACAGGGAACAGATACGCAGTATTTT	CASSLGQGTDTQYF
TRBV7-6	TRBJ2-3	.	.	TGTGCCAGCAGCCTACTAGCCGATACGCAGTATTTT	CASSLLADTQYF
TRBV7-9	TRBJ2-7	TRBD2	.	TGTGCCAGCAGCCCTGGGACTAGCGGGACCCCGGGTGCCGAGCAGTACTTC	CASSPGTSGTPGAEQYF
TRBV19	TRBJ2-7	TRBD1	once	TGTGCCAGTAGTGGGTGGACAGGGGGCGAGCAGTACTTC	CASSGWTGGEQYF
TRBV7-2	TRBJ2-2	.	.	TGTGCCAGCAGCTTAGGACACGGAGCAACCGGGGAGCTGTTTTTT	CASSLGHGATGELFF
TRBV19	TRBJ1-1	TRBD1	.	TGTGCCAGTAGTAGCGACAGGGGGAACACTGAAGCTTTCTTT	CASSSDRGNTEAFF
TRBV9	TRBJ2-3	.	.	TGTGCCAGCAGCTCCACCGGGGTCCGCACAGATACGCAGTATTTT	CASSSTGVRTDTQYF
TRBV4-3	TRBJ1-3	.	.	TGCGCCAGCAGCCAAGAGGTCGGAGTAGCTGGAAACACCATATATTTT	CASSQEVGVAGNTIYF
TRBV2	TRBJ2-3	TRBD2	.	TGTGCCAGGGGAGCTAGCGGAGTCGCAGATACGCAGTATTTT	CARGASGVADTQYF
TRBV5-5	TRBJ2-1	TRBD1	.	TGTGCCAGCAGCTCCCGGGACAGGGTTTTTGGGAACAATGAGCAGTTCTTC	CASSSRDRVFGNNEQFF
TRBV5-1	TRBJ2-2	.	.	TGCGCCAGCAGGGAGGCCAACGGGGAGCTGTTTTTT	CASREANGELFF
TRBV6-6	TRBJ2-7	TRBD2	.	TGTGCCAGCAGACCGACTAGCGGGCTACCCTACGAGCAGTACTTC	CASRPTSGLPYEQYF
TRBV28	TRBJ2-4	TRBD1	.	TGTGCCAGCAGTCTACAGGGGGGCAAAAACATTCAGTACTTC	CASSLQGGKNIQYF
TRBV10-1	TRBJ2-7	.	.	TGCGCCAGCAGTGACAGGGGTTGGTACGAGCAGTACTTC	CASSDRGWYEQYF
TRBV15	TRBJ2-1	.	.	TGTGCCACCAGCAGAGATCACGTGTGGGATGAGCAGTTCTTC	CATSRDHVWDEQFF
TRBV5-8	TRBJ1-5	.	.	TGTGCCAGCAGCTTATGGAGAGCTGGAGGCAATCAGCCCCAGCATTTT	CASSLWRAGGNQPQHF
TRBV6-6	TRBJ2-7	.	.	TGTGCCAGCAGTTACTCCGCAGGAGCGCAATCCTACGAGCAGTACTTC	CASSYSAGAQSYEQYF
TRBV28	TRBJ1-3	TRBD1	.	TGTGCCAGCAGCACAGGGGGCTTCTCTGGAAACACCATATATTTT	CASSTGGFSGNTIYF
TRBV7-9	TRBJ2-7	.	.	TGTGCCAGCAGCCCCACAGACTACGAGCAGTACTTC	CASSPTDYEQYF
TRBV28	TRBJ1-5	.	.	TGTGCCAGCAGTTTTATGGGGGATGGCAATCAGCCCCAGCATTTT	CASSFMGDGNQPQHF
TRBV11-3	TRBJ1-1	TRBD1	.	TGTGCCAGCAGCGCAGGGGGGCTCACTGAAGCTTTCTTT	CASSAGGLTEAFF